The 30 T cell receptor beta chains reported below all come from one sample, sequenced in a study of Graves' ophthalmopathy and Graves' hyperthyroidism. Scientists amplified the TCR beta CDR3 regions from RNA transcripts. First-round RT-PCR relied on HTBI primers, and a second-round multiplex PCR came next. TCRdb ran MiXCR on the multiplex PCR reads and lists one entry per CDR3 protein. The repertoire holds about 500,000 distinct CDR3 sequences, with about 15% as singletons. The sample consisted of blood. Receptors were obtained from a woman aged 25 to 39 with Graves' ophthalmopathy.

Of note for this clonotype: The CDR3 end shows no conserved phenylalanine or tryptophan, and so a read error is likely. The V and J genes are TRBV7-9 and TRBJ2-5; 8 nucleotides match TRBD1. CDR3 size: 15 residues. Germline V gene data show CDR1 as SEHNR and CDR2 as FQNEAQ (reference sequence). V shed 3 bases, J shed 1 base, and the junction held 4 bases outside the gene matches. In nucleotides, the CDR3 is TGTGCCAGCAGCTTTGGGACAGGCGTCCAAGAGACCCAGTACTAC. Protein sequence: CASSFGTGVQETQYY.

As for this clonotype: Without the conserved terminal phenylalanine or tryptophan, this CDR3 likely stems from a read error. Because the CDR3's place on the DNA is in doubt, the DNA is left out and the CDR3 is given as listed by TCRdb. This chain uses TRBV9 with TRBJ2-7; whether TRBD1, the table's D call, matches the DNA was not checked. Inclusive of both ends, the CDR3 amounts to 11 amino acids. Germline loops: CDR1 SGDLS, CDR2 YYNGEE. The CDR3 here is CAISAPGTGLS.

V and J are TRBV6-1 and TRBJ1-1, with 7 bases that match TRBD1. The CDR3 extends over 12 amino acids. Germline V gene lookup returns CDR1 MNHNS and CDR2 SASEGT. V lost 2 bases and J lost 9; bases outside the gene matches: 3. This chain's CDR3 is CASSETGQKAFF. The CDR3 DNA follows: TGTGCCAGCAGTGAAACGGGACAGAAAGCTTTCTTT.

This clonotype was found a few times. J is TRBJ2-7 and V is TRBV20-1; 8 bases are shared with TRBD1. V was clipped by 7 bases and J by 7 bases; unmatched bases: 9. The germline V gene encodes CDR1 DFQATT and CDR2 SNEGSKA (reference sequence). The CDR3 is 12 residues long. In nucleotides, the CDR3 is TGCAGTGGTCAGGGGGCCCGTGGAGAGCAGTACTTC. Amino acids: CSGQGARGEQYF.

This clonotype was counted only a few times. The chain carries TRBV11-2 and TRBJ2-3; 11 positions match TRBD1. The germline gives CDR1 SGHAT, CDR2 FQNNGV. V gave up 1 base and J gave up 6 bases; unmatched junction bases: 12. This CDR3 contains 18 residues. CDR3 in DNA: TGTGCCAGCAGCTTAGGTGGGGACAGGGGGTTTTGGACGGATACGCAGTATTTT. Translating it yields CASSLGGDRGFWTDTQYF.

In its sample, this clonotype was seen many times. The chain carries TRBV2 and TRBJ2-5; D might be TRBD2 (5 bases). The germline gives CDR1 SNHLY, CDR2 FYNNEI. V lost 4 bases, J lost 7 bases, and 13 bases lay in between. The CDR3 totals 13 residues. CDR3: CASSVRDLGTQYF. The CDR3 bases are TGTGCCAGCAGTGTACGGGATTTAGGGACCCAGTACTTC.

On this clonotype itself: One end of the junction varies from germline; a read error may be responsible. The chain couples TRBV2 to TRBJ2-2; a possible D gene is TRBD1 (6 bases). CDR1 and CDR2 from the germline V gene are SNHLY and FYNNEI. The CDR3 covers 14 residues. The CDR3 loop is CAISDRKDTGELFF. For the CDR3, the DNA is TGTGCCATCAGTGACAGGAAGGACACCGGGGAGCTGTTTTTT.

This chain joins TRBV7-6 and TRBJ2-7, with a weak D call TRBD2 (5 bases). Germline V gene data show CDR1 as SGHVS and CDR2 as FNYEAQ. CDR3 size: 13 residues. Deletions cut 2 bases from V and 6 bases from J, with 11 bases between. The CDR3 is CASSLSRSGEQYF. The CDR3 DNA is TGTGCCAGCAGCTTATCCCGGAGCGGCGAGCAGTACTTC.

This clonotype was recorded at least ten times. The chain is built from TRBV5-6 and TRBJ1-1; possible D gene TRBD1, 5 bases. Trimming shortened V by 0 bases and J by 10 bases, and 13 bases separated the two germline ends. The CDR3 is 13 amino acids. Germline V gene lookup returns CDR1 SGHDT and CDR2 YYEEEE. CDR3 nucleotide sequence: TGTGCCAGCAGCTTGGCCGAAGGGGCGGGAGCTTTCTTT. The encoded protein is CASSLAEGAGAFF.

This rearrangement joins TRBV6-1 to TRBJ1-5, with TRBD1 identical over 9 bases. V lost 8 bases, J lost 0 bases, and 11 bases stayed unmatched. The CDR3 has 17 residues. The germline CDR1 and CDR2 sequences are MNHNS and SASEGT. CDR3 amino acids: CASWGQGPPYSNQPQHF. The CDR3 DNA sequence: TGTGCCAGCTGGGGACAGGGACCCCCGTATAGCAATCAGCCCCAGCATTTT.

The sample holds many counts of this clonotype. The chain links TRBV12-5 to TRBJ1-5; D might be TRBD1 (5 bases). Germline CDR1 reads LGHNT; CDR2 reads FRNRAP. Trimming removed 0 bases from V and 5 bases from J, with 8 bases in between. CDR3 size: 14 residues. For the CDR3, the DNA is TGTGCTAGTGGTTTGGTACAGGATCATCAGCCCCAGCATTTT. Protein sequence: CASGLVQDHQPQHF.

This clonotype was detected ten times or more. The rearrangement links TRBV29-1 to TRBJ1-1; no firm D call. The germline V gene has CDR1 SQVTM and CDR2 ANQGSEA. Trimming cost V 4 bases and J 0 bases, with 12 bases left between them. This CDR3 spans 14 amino acids. This CDR3 reads CSVGSARLNTEAFF. For the CDR3, the DNA is TGCAGCGTTGGGAGCGCCAGGTTGAACACTGAAGCTTTCTTT.

The rearrangement joins TRBV6-1 to TRBJ2-2; the D gene is possibly TRBD2 (6 bases). The CDR3 spans 15 residues. Trimming stripped 3 bases from V and 1 base from J, with 9 bases between. The germline V gene encodes CDR1 MNHNS and CDR2 SASEGT. The CDR3 protein is CASSDQRVNTGELFF. The CDR3 region has the DNA TGTGCCAGCAGTGACCAGCGGGTGAACACCGGGGAGCTGTTTTTT.

In this sample, this clonotype turned up many times. This chain links TRBV20-1 with TRBJ2-7; possible D gene TRBD1, 6 bases. This CDR3 is built from 15 residues. V shed 1 base and J shed 3 bases, with 16 bases lying between them. CDR1 is DFQATT, CDR2 SNEGSKA, per germline (reference sequence). The CDR3, as DNA: TGCAGTGCTAGAGCTTCCGGGACAAGCCTCTACGAGCAGTACTTC. This translates into CSARASGTSLYEQYF.

This clonotype was counted ten times or more. The V and J genes are TRBV12-3 or TRBV12-4 and TRBJ2-7; 7 positions match TRBD2. The CDR3 spans 15 residues. Trimming at V came to 1 base and at J to 2 bases, leaving 5 bases not matched to a gene. CDR3 in DNA: TGTGCCAGCAGTTTAGTGGCGGGAGAAACCTACGAGCAGTACTTC. The encoded protein is CASSLVAGETYEQYF.

Of note for this clonotype: A read error may explain this, as a much larger clone is one base away. The V call is TRBV28, the J call TRBJ2-2; the D gene is possibly TRBD2 (5 bases). Trimming took 5 bases from V and 13 from J, leaving 11 bases between them. From germline, CDR1 is MDHEN and CDR2 SYDVKM. The CDR3 runs to 11 residues. CDR3 sequence: CASSTPRVLFF. The CDR3 DNA sequence: TGTGCCAGCAGTACCCCGAGGGTGCTGTTTTTT.

This clonotype showed up many times. This chain joins TRBV12-3 or TRBV12-4 and TRBJ2-1; 11 nucleotides match TRBD2. V was pared by 5 bases and J by 3 bases, with 6 bases of the junction left unmatched. CDR3 length: 16 residues. For the CDR3, the DNA is TGTGCCAGCAGTCTCCCCGGGACTAGCGGCTACAATGAGCAGTTCTTC. Amino acid sequence: CASSLPGTSGYNEQFF.

There are a few counts of this clonotype. The chain joins TRBV6-2 or TRBV6-3 to TRBJ2-5; 10 bases match TRBD1. The CDR3 spans 17 residues. The trim removed 1 base at V and 4 bases at J, leaving 9 bases unmatched. CDR1 and CDR2 (germline): MNHEY, SVGEGT. DNA of the CDR3: TGTGCCAGCAGTTACTACGGGACAGGGGATCCCCGAGAGACCCAGTACTTC. It specifies CASSYYGTGDPRETQYF.

This clonotype came up many times. The chain employs TRBV24-1 and TRBJ2-7; a possible D gene is TRBD1 (5 bases). V dropped 5 bases and J dropped 4 bases, with 5 bases sitting between them. The length of the CDR3 is 11 residues. CDR1 is KGHDR and CDR2 is SFDVKD in the germline V gene. Written as DNA, the CDR3 is TGTGCCACCAGTGCAGGGTACGAGCAGTACTTC. Translation gives CATSAGYEQYF.

This clonotype was recorded many times. The rearrangement joins TRBV5-1 to TRBJ2-7; D is ambiguous. Germline CDR1 is SGHRS and CDR2 is YFSETQ. The CDR3 is made up of 13 amino acids. V was trimmed by 5 bases and J by 2 bases, leaving 11 bases between them. CDR3 in DNA: TGCGCCAGCAGGGCAGATCGCCCCTACGAGCAGTACTTC. Translating it yields CASRADRPYEQYF.

This clonotype was recorded at least ten times. Mismatch with germline at one junction end may stem from a read error. This chain uses TRBV12-3 or TRBV12-4 with TRBJ1-6, with TRBD1 matching over 9 bases. This CDR3 region has 15 residues. The CDR3 DNA reads as TGTGCCAGCAGACCGGACAGGGGATATAATTCACTCCTCCACTTT. As protein: CASRPDRGYNSLLHF.

This clonotype has just a few counts. The chain employs TRBV12-3 or TRBV12-4 and TRBJ2-1; D not certain. The germline V and J ends were trimmed by 3 bases and 7 bases, with 4 bases remaining between them. This CDR3 is 11 amino acids long. CDR3 nucleotides: TGTGCCAGCAGTTTTCCGAATGAGCAGTTCTTC. Translating gives CASSFPNEQFF.

V is TRBV12-3 or TRBV12-4 and J is TRBJ2-2, with D possibly being TRBD1 or TRBD2 (6 bases each). This CDR3 region has 12 residues. Trimming removed 7 bases at V and 8 bases at J, with 11 bases between. The chain's CDR3 is CASNLGGGELFF. The CDR3 DNA follows: TGTGCCAGCAACCTAGGGGGGGGGGAGCTGTTTTTT.

In regard to this clonotype: This may arise from a read error, as a much more abundant clone is one base away. The chain carries TRBV18 and TRBJ1-1; D gene unclear. The CDR3 extends over 13 amino acids. Germline CDR1 reads KGHSH; CDR2 reads LQKENI. DNA of the CDR3: TGTGTCAGCTCACCACAAGGTTCTACTGAAGCTTTCTTT. Translation: CVSSPQGSTEAFF.

The sample holds many counts of this clonotype. The chain joins TRBV6-5 to TRBJ2-5; TRBD2 aligns across 9 bases. The J segment lost 4 bases and the V segment lost 0 bases, leaving 3 bases of the junction unmatched. The CDR3 has 15 amino acids. CDR1 is MNHEY and CDR2 is SVGAGI in the germline V gene. CDR3 sequence reads: CASSYSGSGGETQYF. The CDR3 bases are TGTGCCAGCAGTTACTCGGGTAGCGGGGGAGAGACCCAGTACTTC.

This clonotype was observed many times. The V gene is TRBV4-1, the J gene TRBJ1-2; 9 bases map to TRBD1. Trimming cost V 3 bases and J 4 bases; bases outside gene matches: 3. From germline, CDR1 is MGHRA and CDR2 YSYEKL. This CDR3 contains 14 residues. In DNA, the CDR3 is TGCGCCAGCAGCCAGGACAGGGGAACCTATGGCTACACCTTC. It specifies CASSQDRGTYGYTF.

This clonotype was counted only a few times. The rearrangement uses TRBV5-6 and TRBJ1-3, with a tentative D call TRBD1 (5 bases). V lost 5 bases and J lost 0, with 12 bases in between. Germline V gene sequence: CDR1 SGHDT, CDR2 YYEEEE. CDR3 length: 15 amino acids. CDR3 in amino acids: CASRTRGASGNTIYF. The CDR3 DNA reads as TGTGCCAGCAGAACACGCGGGGCCTCTGGAAACACCATATATTTT.

This clonotype was seen a handful of times. At one end, the junction sequence differs from germline, possibly due to a read error. The chain uses TRBV11-1 and TRBJ2-5; D unclear. The CDR3 length is 11 residues. From germline, CDR1 is SGHAT and CDR2 FQDESV (reference sequence). Here the CDR3 reads CASSLSETKYF. The CDR3, as DNA: TGTGCCAGCAGCCTATCAGAGACCAAGTACTTC. The complete variable domain, with remaining parts taken from reference TRBV11-1 and TRBJ2-5, reads EAEVAQSPRYKITEKSQAVAFWCDPISGHATLYWYRQILGQGPELLVQFQDESVVDDSQLPKDRFSAERLKGVDSTLKIQPAELGDSAMYLCASSLSETKYFGPGTRLLVL.

This clonotype has ten or more counts. In DNA, the CDR3 is TGCGCCAGCAGCCAAGATCCTTCGACAGGGGGCTGGCGGAATACTGAAGCTTTCTTT. This sequence encodes CASSQDPSTGGWRNTEAFF. V and J are TRBV4-1 and TRBJ1-1; 10 nucleotides align to TRBD1. Per germline, CDR1 MGHRA and CDR2 YSYEKL. V was pared by 0 bases and J by 5 bases, with 15 bases of the junction left unmatched. CDR3 length: 19 residues.

This clonotype was observed at least ten times. This sequence joins TRBV28 and TRBJ1-1; no reliable D call. Germline V gives CDR1 MDHEN, CDR2 SYDVKM. The CDR3 sequence is 13 residues long. V shed 6 bases and J shed 2 bases, with 10 bases lying between them. Written as DNA, the CDR3 is TGTGCCAGCAGCCGAGGGCAAAACACTGAAGCTTTCTTT. Translation: CASSRGQNTEAFF.